Below are 20 T cell receptor beta chains sequenced from a single sample in a study of Graves' ophthalmopathy and Graves' hyperthyroidism. The study amplified TCR beta CDR3 regions using RNA transcripts. First-round RT-PCR relied on HTBI primers, and a second-round multiplex PCR came next. One entry per CDR3 protein, called by TCRdb with MiXCR from the multiplex PCR reads. The top ten hold about half of the sample, which has 260,000 or so distinct CDR3 sequences, roughly 50% seen once. The sample was peripheral blood. These receptor sequences come from an adult man with Graves' ophthalmopathy.

The chain carries TRBV6-6 and TRBJ2-2, with 7 bases matching TRBD1. The junction had 2 bases not matched to a gene; V was cut back by 2 bases and J by 5 bases. CDR1 and CDR2 (germline): MNHNY, SVGAGI (reference sequence). This CDR3 has 14 residues. The DNA for the CDR3 is TGTGCCAGCAGTTACCAGACAGGGACCGGGGAGCTGTTTTTT. It specifies CASSYQTGTGELFF.

J is TRBJ2-3 and V is TRBV24-1; the D gene is possibly TRBD1 (5 bases). Germline CDR1 and CDR2: KGHDR and SFDVKD. V lost 4 bases and J 5 bases, leaving 9 bases between the germline ends. The CDR3 totals 13 residues. DNA of the CDR3: TGTGCCACCAGTGACCGTGACAGAGATACGCAGTATTTT. As protein: CATSDRDRDTQYF.

This chain connects TRBV29-1 to TRBJ2-5; 7 bases fit TRBD2. The CDR3 spans 13 residues. Trimming at V came to 3 bases and at J to 1 base, leaving 2 bases not matched to a gene. Germline CDR1 and CDR2: SQVTM and ANQGSEA. DNA of the CDR3: TGCAGCGTTGATTCGGGGGGCCAAGAGACCCAGTACTTC. Amino acid sequence: CSVDSGGQETQYF.

This clonotype was detected many times. The chain couples TRBV24-1 to TRBJ1-3, with a weak D call TRBD1 (5 bases). V was clipped by 4 bases and J by 4 bases, with 13 bases between them. The germline V gene encodes CDR1 KGHDR and CDR2 SFDVKD. The CDR3 has 15 amino acids. The CDR3 sequence: CATSESGTAGNTIYF. The CDR3 nucleotides are TGTGCCACCAGTGAGTCCGGGACGGCCGGAAACACCATATATTTT.

This clonotype was observed a handful of times. The genes are TRBV6-1 and TRBJ1-1; no firm D call. This CDR3 spans 16 amino acids. The V gene's germline CDR1 is MNHNS and CDR2 SASEGT. Trimming shortened V by 6 bases and J by 1 base, and 18 bases separated the two germline ends. In nucleotides, the CDR3 is TGTGCCAGCAGCCTATACCTACCACAGAAGAACACTGAAGCTTTCTTT. The encoded protein is CASSLYLPQKNTEAFF.

V and J are TRBV20-1 and TRBJ2-6; the D is unclear. The germline gives CDR1 DFQATT, CDR2 SNEGSKA (reference sequence). CDR3 length: 14 residues. V was shortened by 5 bases and J by 0 bases, with 8 bases between the two germline ends. The CDR3 coding sequence is TGCAGTGCTTTACAACTCTCTGGGGCCAACGTCCTGACTTTC. This codes for CSALQLSGANVLTF.

This chain connects TRBV29-1 to TRBJ2-3; D gene ambiguous. CDR1 is SQVTM, CDR2 ANQGSEA, per germline. V lost 6 bases and J 0 bases, leaving 10 bases between the germline ends. CDR3 length equals 13 residues. CDR3 bases: TGCAGCGTACATCGACCGAGCACAGATACGCAGTATTTT. Translating it yields CSVHRPSTDTQYF.

The gene calls are TRBV12-3 or TRBV12-4 and TRBJ1-2; no reliable D call. This CDR3 comprises 15 residues. V lost 6 bases, J lost 1 base, and 15 bases lay in between. CDR3 protein: CASSPHTSINYGYTF. DNA of the CDR3: TGTGCCAGCAGCCCCCACACCTCCATTAACTATGGCTACACCTTC.

The rearrangement links TRBV10-2 to TRBJ2-7; no definite D call. In germline, CDR1 is WSHSY, CDR2 SAAADI. The V gene lost 2 bases and the J gene lost 2 bases, with 7 bases spanning the gap. This CDR3 is built from 13 residues. CDR3 nucleotide sequence: TGCGCCAGCAGTGAGACTTCGACCTACGAGCAGTACTTC. Protein product: CASSETSTYEQYF.

This clonotype showed up many times. The gene calls are TRBV29-1 and TRBJ2-2; 8 positions agree with TRBD1. V gave up 4 bases and J gave up 0 bases; unmatched junction bases: 1. This CDR3 spans 14 amino acids. Looked up from germline, CDR1 is SQVTM and CDR2 is ANQGSEA. CDR3 loop: CSVADRANTGELFF. The DNA for the CDR3 is TGCAGCGTTGCGGACAGGGCGAACACCGGGGAGCTGTTTTTT.

A remark on this clonotype: An end of the junction differs from the germline gene, which may be a read error. The V and J genes are TRBV10-3 and TRBJ2-7; D gene uncertain. Germline assignment: CDR1 ENHRY and CDR2 SYGVKD. The length of the CDR3 is 14 residues. CDR3 amino acids: CASSGNSGSYEQYF. In nucleotides, the CDR3 is TGTGCCAGCAGTGGGAACAGTGGATCGTACGAGCAGTACTTC.

This clonotype was counted many times. This chain links TRBV29-1 with TRBJ1-1; no reliable D call. V lost 8 bases and J 3 bases, leaving 7 bases between the germline ends. Germline lookup yields CDR1 SQVTM and CDR2 ANQGSEA. This CDR3 is built from 10 residues. In nucleotides, the CDR3 is TGCAGCACTAGGGACACTGAAGCTTTCTTT. Protein sequence: CSTRDTEAFF. Together with reference TRBV29-1 and TRBJ1-1, the CDR3 gives the full variable domain: SAVISQKPSRDICQRGTSLTIQCQVDSQVTMMFWYRQQPGQSLTLIATANQGSEATYESGFVIDKFPISRPNLTFSTLTVSNMSPEDSSIYLCSTRDTEAFFGQGTRLTVV.

The chain combines TRBV25-1 with TRBJ2-2, with D tentatively TRBD1 (6 bases). Germline V gene sequence: CDR1 MGHDK, CDR2 SYGVNS. The CDR3 spans 15 residues. Trimming shortened V by 6 bases and J by 4 bases, and 15 bases separated the two germline ends. CDR3: CASSLHQGSTGELFF. The CDR3 region has the DNA TGTGCCAGCAGCCTTCACCAGGGGAGCACCGGGGAGCTGTTTTTT. The full variable domain, with the rest looked up from reference TRBV25-1 and TRBJ2-2, is EADIYQTPRYLVIGTGKKITLECSQTMGHDKMYWYQQDPGMELHLIHYSYGVNSTEKGDLSSESTVSRIRTEHFPLTLESARPSHTSQYLCASSLHQGSTGELFFGEGSRLTVL.

The V call is TRBV4-1, the J call TRBJ2-5, with 7 nucleotides matching TRBD1. J was trimmed by 2 bases and V by 4 bases; bases with no gene match: 7. In germline, CDR1 is MGHRA, CDR2 YSYEKL. The CDR3 runs to 15 residues. The CDR3, as DNA: TGCGCCAGCAGCCTCGGGACAGACCTACAAGAGACCCAGTACTTC. Translation gives CASSLGTDLQETQYF.

This chain links TRBV27 with TRBJ2-7; TRBD2 matches 7 bases. The ends lost 6 bases at V and 2 bases at J; junction bases unmatched: 4. There are 13 residues in the CDR3. CDR1 MNHEY and CDR2 SMNVEV come from the germline V gene (reference sequence). CDR3 sequence: CASSSSGAYEQYF. In DNA form, the CDR3 reads TGTGCCAGCAGCTCTAGCGGAGCCTACGAGCAGTACTTC.

The J gene is TRBJ1-5, the V gene TRBV7-8; no clear D gene. V was cut by 2 bases and J by 0 bases, with 17 bases left in between. Germline CDR1 is SGHVS and CDR2 is FQNEAQ. The CDR3 is 18 amino acids. The CDR3 region has the DNA TGTGCCAGCAGCTTAAGCTCCCCCCGGGTGAATAGCAATCAGCCCCAGCATTTT. It specifies CASSLSSPRVNSNQPQHF.

The rearrangement joins TRBV15 to TRBJ1-5; tentatively, D is TRBD1 (5 bases). The germline gives CDR1 LNHNV, CDR2 YYDKDF (reference sequence). The V end was cut by 1 base, the J end by 0 bases, with 19 bases between. This CDR3 has 19 residues. The CDR3 nucleotides read TGTGCCACCAGCAGAGTAACTCAGGGAGGGGTTTATAGCAATCAGCCCCAGCATTTT. Translation gives CATSRVTQGGVYSNQPQHF.

The chain links TRBV9 to TRBJ2-5, with 9 bases identical to TRBD1. From germline, CDR1 is SGDLS and CDR2 YYNGEE. The length of the CDR3 is 15 residues. V lost 4 bases, J lost 7 bases, and 11 bases stayed unmatched. CDR3 region: CASSILGQGYGTQYF. CDR3 DNA sequence: TGTGCCAGCAGCATCCTGGGACAGGGCTATGGGACCCAGTACTTC.

This clonotype has a handful of counts. One junction end disagrees with the germline gene, perhaps due to a read error. The chain joins TRBV4-1 to TRBJ1-4; possibly TRBD1 for D (5 bases). Germline V gives CDR1 MGHRA, CDR2 YSYEKL. CDR3 length: 15 amino acids. The CDR3 reads CASSQREGTNEKLFF. The CDR3 DNA is TGTGCCAGCAGCCAGCGTGAGGGGACTAATGAAAAACTGTTTTTT.

For this clonotype: One end of the junction does not line up with germline, which may come from a read error. This sequence joins TRBV7-9 and TRBJ2-2; tentative D call: TRBD1 (5 bases). This CDR3 is built from 14 residues. Germline V lookup: CDR1 SEHNR, CDR2 FQNEAQ (reference sequence). This CDR3 reads CASSLDSPSGELFF. The CDR3 coding sequence is TGTGCCAGCAGTTTAGACAGCCCGTCCGGGGAGCTGTTTTTT. The complete variable domain, with remaining parts taken from reference TRBV7-9 and TRBJ2-2, reads DTGVSQNPRHKITKRGQNVTFRCDPISEHNRLYWYRQTLGQGPEFLTYFQNEAQLEKSRLLSDRFSAERPKGSFSTLEIQRTEQGDSAMYLCASSLDSPSGELFFGEGSRLTVL.